This T cell receptor beta chain originates from a study of CD8+ T cells in alopecia areata. On the study more broadly: The study gave treated patients oral tofacitinib at 5 to 10 mg twice daily.

Of note for this clone: As yet, its antigen is unknown.

RNA extraction was followed by reverse transcription into cDNA, which acted as the sequencing template. Assay: immunoSEQ multiplex PCR; the TCRdb copy retains only in-frame clones and omits some. The data contain about 190,000 clones, around three fifths of them singletons. Collection of lesional scalp punch biopsies and peripheral blood was performed in alopecia areata patients. With 4 bases removed from V and 7 bases from J, the gap between germline ends came to 11 bases. The CDR3 covers 14 residues. CDR1 and CDR2 (germline): LNHDA, SQIVND (reference sequence). Study-level points and caveats: Alopecia totalis/universalis scalp especially showed more expanded CD8+ clones than normal scalp.

The sequencing here drew on CD4+ T cells sorted from blood, taken at week 0. This receptor was taken from a human donor with alopecia areata. The V call is TRBV19, the J call TRBJ1-6; the D gene is possibly TRBD1 (5 bases). This CDR3 reads CASSTGTENSPLHF. The CDR3 region has the DNA TGTGCCAGTAGTACCGGGACGGAAAATTCACCCCTCCACTTT.